This T cell receptor beta chain appears in the sequencing data of a study of blood T cell repertoires in COVID-19. Overall study: Specimens from acute and convalescent COVID-19 originated in the United States, Italy and Spain.

Some clones are missing from TCRdb's copy, which holds only in-frame ones; the method was immunoSEQ multiplex PCR. The table includes approximately 460,000 clones, 89% detected once. Material: peripheral blood. The TCR was taken from a man between 18 and 29 years old with COVID-19, enrolled during active disease.

CDR3 in DNA: TGTGCCACCAGTGATCCACGCAGGACAGGGGGGGGAGATACGCAGTATTTT. Its translation is CATSDPRRTGGGDTQYF. The chain joins TRBV24-1 to TRBJ2-3, with 10 bases lining up with TRBD1. V shed 3 bases, J shed 5 bases, and the junction held 10 bases outside the gene matches. This CDR3 comprises 17 residues. The germline gives CDR1 KGHDR, CDR2 SFDVKD.